A selection of T cell receptor beta chains follows, all from one sample in a study of blood T cell repertoires in COVID-19. TCRdb's table, derived via immunoSEQ multiplex PCR, lists solely in-frame clones and lacks some. The sample records 55,000 to 70,000 clones, around 81% being singletons. Specimen: peripheral blood. Receptors were obtained from a human donor in a cohort sampled during active COVID-19. Both conserved end residues are part of each CDR3. A D gene is named only where the DNA matches it firmly. The listing skips clone size in some rows; elsewhere it reads once, few, many or a size class.

TRBV7-9	-	-	TRBJ2-2	TGTGCCAGCAGCCCCAGCGGGAACACCGGGGAGCTGTTTTTT	CASSPSGNTGELFF
TRBV7-9	-	TRBD2	TRBJ2-7	TGTGCCAGCAGCTTACTAATAGCGGGAGGGCCAGGGGAGCAGTACTTC	CASSLLIAGGPGEQYF
TRBV2	-	-	TRBJ1-6	TGTGCCAGCATGTTGGGGGACACCAAGAATTCACCCCTCCACTTT	CASMLGDTKNSPLHF
TRBV4-2	-	TRBD1	TRBJ1-4	TGTGCCAGCAGCCTCAGGGGGCCACGGGATGAAAAACTGTTTTTT	CASSLRGPRDEKLFF
TRBV18	-	TRBD2	TRBJ2-3	TGTGCCAGCTCACCGGGGACTAGCGAGGGTACGCAGTATTTT	CASSPGTSEGTQYF
TRBV5-4	-	TRBD1	TRBJ1-2	TGTGCCAGCAGCGCAACCGGGACAGGGGTAGTCTATGGCTACACCTTC	CASSATGTGVVYGYTF
TRBV7-2	-	TRBD2	TRBJ2-7	TGTGCCAGCAGCTTAGTCGGGACTAGCGGTTCATGGGGCGAGCAGTACTTC	CASSLVGTSGSWGEQYF
TRBV5-6	-	-	TRBJ2-3	TGTGCCAGCGTGGGTAGCGTTTGGAGTCCAGATACGCAGTATTTT	CASVGSVWSPDTQYF
TRBV28	-	-	TRBJ1-2	TGTGCCAGCATAGGGCAGGGCAGCTATGGCTACACCTTC	CASIGQGSYGYTF
TRBV27	-	-	TRBJ1-2	TGTGCCAGCAGTTATCAGGGGAGCGGCCATGGCTATGGCTACACCTTC	CASSYQGSGHGYGYTF
TRBV7-3	once	TRBD2	TRBJ2-3	TGTGCCAGCAGCTTAGCCAACGCCCGAATGGCGGGGGGAACAGATACGCAGTATTTT	CASSLANARMAGGTDTQYF
TRBV11-2	-	-	TRBJ1-3	TGTGCCAGCAGCTTAGAAGGTGGGGCAGGGCCTGATCATGCTGGAAACACCATATATTTT	CASSLEGGAGPDHAGNTIYF
TRBV4-1	few	-	TRBJ2-7	TGCGCCAGCAGCCAAGATCCTGGAGGGGAGCAGTACTTC	CASSQDPGGEQYF
TRBV7-3	few	-	TRBJ2-5	TGTGCCAGCAGCCCAGGGTTAGGGGATACCCAGTACTTC	CASSPGLGDTQYF
TRBV2	-	TRBD2	TRBJ2-5	TGTGCCAGCAGTGAAGGCGGGGGTCCTCAAGAGACCCAGTACTTC	CASSEGGGPQETQYF
TRBV28	once	TRBD1	TRBJ1-4	TGTGCCAGCAGTCGAGACAGGGGTACAACTAATGAAAAACTGTTTTTT	CASSRDRGTTNEKLFF
TRBV6-5	-	-	TRBJ1-6	TGTGCCAGCAGCCCACAGGGAACGGATAATTCACCCCTCCACTTT	CASSPQGTDNSPLHF
TRBV7-2	-	TRBD1	TRBJ1-3	TGTGCCAGCAGCCACGGACAGGGATTAGTTGGAAACACCATATATTTT	CASSHGQGLVGNTIYF
TRBV2	-	-	TRBJ1-4	TGTGCCAGCAGTGATTCCCCGGGGGAGGGGGAAAAACTGTTTTTT	CASSDSPGEGEKLFF
TRBV4-3	-	TRBD2	TRBJ2-7	TGCGCCAGCAGCCAAGGGGTGAGCGGGAGCTCCTACGAGCAGTACTTC	CASSQGVSGSSYEQYF
TRBV29-1	-	-	TRBJ1-1	TGCAGCGTGGTGTTTGTGGCGGGGGCTTTCTTT	CSVVFVAGAFF
TRBV5-4	-	-	TRBJ1-2	TGTGCCAGCAGCTTGCCCAGTTTCTATGGCTACACCTTC	CASSLPSFYGYTF
TRBV28	few	TRBD1	TRBJ2-1	TGTGCCAGCAGTTTCCCGACAGGGGGCAGGAATGAGCAGTTCTTC	CASSFPTGGRNEQFF
TRBV27	-	TRBD2	TRBJ2-2	TGTGCCAGCACCTCCGGACTAGCGGGGAACACCGGGGAGCTGTTTTTT	CASTSGLAGNTGELFF
TRBV6-1	-	TRBD1	TRBJ1-1	TGTGCCAGCAGTGAAGTTTTAGGGGGCGTTTGGGGCATGAACACTGAAGCTTTCTTT	CASSEVLGGVWGMNTEAFF
TRBV11-1	-	TRBD1	TRBJ1-2	TGTGCCAGCAGCCAAAAACCGGGACAGCTTAACTATGGCTACACCTTC	CASSQKPGQLNYGYTF
TRBV5-1	-	-	TRBJ1-2	TGCGCCAGCAGCTTAAATGGACAGAACTATGGCTACACCTTC	CASSLNGQNYGYTF
TRBV19	once	-	TRBJ2-7	TGTGCCAGTAGTATCGGTTACGAGCAGTACTTC	CASSIGYEQYF
TRBV3-1/TRBV3-2	-	TRBD1	TRBJ2-7	TGTGCCAGCAGCCAAGAACCCCCGGGACAGACCTACGAGCAGTACTTC	CASSQEPPGQTYEQYF
TRBV6-2/TRBV6-3	few	TRBD2	TRBJ2-1	TGTGCCAGCAGTCGGACTAGCGGGACCGACAATGAGCAGTTCTTC	CASSRTSGTDNEQFF
TRBV6-5	-	-	TRBJ1-1	TGTGCCAGCACCCAAGACGGGGGGCGGACTGAAGCTTTCTTT	CASTQDGGRTEAFF
TRBV18	-	-	TRBJ1-6	TGTGCCAGCTCACCCGCGGTGGATTCACCCCTCCACTTT	CASSPAVDSPLHF
TRBV7-2	few	-	TRBJ2-5	TGTGCCAGCAGCACTCTCGAGGAGACCCAGTACTTC	CASSTLEETQYF
TRBV25-1	-	TRBD1	TRBJ2-7	TGTGCCAGCAGTGAATACGGTACCGGGACAGGGTACGAGCAGTACTTC	CASSEYGTGTGYEQYF
TRBV29-1	-	-	TRBJ1-2	TGCAGCGTTGAAGCCCCCAGTCCTGGCTACACCTTC	CSVEAPSPGYTF
TRBV11-2	few	-	TRBJ2-7	TGTGCCAGCAGCTTAGAGTTAGAAGCGGGCTACGAGCAGTACTTC	CASSLELEAGYEQYF
TRBV2	-	-	TRBJ1-1	TGTGCCAGCACGGAAAGGGCGGGGAACACTGAAGCTTTCTTT	CASTERAGNTEAFF
TRBV18	-	-	TRBJ2-3	TGTGCCAGCTCACGGTGGGGGGAGGAACTCAGCACAGATACGCAGTATTTT	CASSRWGEELSTDTQYF
TRBV6-6	-	-	TRBJ1-5	TGTGCCAGCAGCAGTAATCAGCCCCAGCATTTT	CASSSNQPQHF
TRBV6-5	-	TRBD1	TRBJ1-1	TGTGCCAGCAGTTACTCGACCGGGACAGGTGAAGCTTTCTTT	CASSYSTGTGEAFF